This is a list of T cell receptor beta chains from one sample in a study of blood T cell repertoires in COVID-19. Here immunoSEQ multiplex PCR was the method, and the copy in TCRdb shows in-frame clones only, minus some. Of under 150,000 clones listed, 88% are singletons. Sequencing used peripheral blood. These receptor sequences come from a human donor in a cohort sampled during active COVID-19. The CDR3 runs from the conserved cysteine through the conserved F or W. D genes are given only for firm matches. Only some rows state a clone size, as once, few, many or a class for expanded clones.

cdr3_nt: TGTGCCTGGAGTGTAAGCAGAGGCACCGGGGAGCTGTTTTTT
cdr3_aa: CAWSVSRGTGELFF
j_call: TRBJ2-2
clone_size: once
d_call: -
v_call: TRBV30

cdr3_nt: TGTGCCAGCAGCTCTAGCGGGAGTACGAGAGAGCAGTACTTC
cdr3_aa: CASSSSGSTREQYF
j_call: TRBJ2-7
clone_size: -
d_call: TRBD2
v_call: TRBV11-2

cdr3_nt: TGCGCCAGCAGCACGGGACTAGCAACCGGGGAGCTGTTTTTT
cdr3_aa: CASSTGLATGELFF
j_call: TRBJ2-2
clone_size: -
d_call: TRBD2
v_call: TRBV5-1

cdr3_nt: TGCGCCAGCAGTCGGTTCACCTCGGACGAGCAGTACTTC
cdr3_aa: CASSRFTSDEQYF
j_call: TRBJ2-7
clone_size: -
d_call: -
v_call: TRBV5-1

cdr3_nt: TGTGCCAGCAGCCATCTTCTGACAGGGGTAAACTATGGCTACACCTTC
cdr3_aa: CASSHLLTGVNYGYTF
j_call: TRBJ1-2
clone_size: -
d_call: TRBD1
v_call: TRBV14

cdr3_nt: TGCGCCAGCAGCCAAGATGTCGCGGGGATTCAAGAGACCCAGTACTTC
cdr3_aa: CASSQDVAGIQETQYF
j_call: TRBJ2-5
clone_size: -
d_call: -
v_call: TRBV4-1

cdr3_nt: TGTGCCAGCAGCGGACAACACTCTGGGGCCAACGTCCTGACTTTC
cdr3_aa: CASSGQHSGANVLTF
j_call: TRBJ2-6
clone_size: -
d_call: -
v_call: TRBV7-8

cdr3_nt: TGCGCCAGCAGCCCTGGACAGGGGCCCTCACCCCTCCACTTT
cdr3_aa: CASSPGQGPSPLHF
j_call: TRBJ1-6
clone_size: once
d_call: TRBD1
v_call: TRBV4-3

cdr3_nt: TGTGCCAGCAGCTTATCGAGCGAGCAGTACTTC
cdr3_aa: CASSLSSEQYF
j_call: TRBJ2-7
clone_size: -
d_call: -
v_call: TRBV7-9

cdr3_nt: TGCGCCAGCAGCCAAGATTCGGCAGGGATCTACGAGCAGTACTTC
cdr3_aa: CASSQDSAGIYEQYF
j_call: TRBJ2-7
clone_size: -
d_call: -
v_call: TRBV4-3

cdr3_nt: TGTGCCAGCAGTTTGGGGGGGACAGGGTCGTCCGAGCAGTACTTC
cdr3_aa: CASSLGGTGSSEQYF
j_call: TRBJ2-7
clone_size: -
d_call: TRBD1
v_call: TRBV27

cdr3_nt: TGTGCCAGCAGTTACTCAGGGGGCAATTCACCCCTCCACTTT
cdr3_aa: CASSYSGGNSPLHF
j_call: TRBJ1-6
clone_size: -
d_call: TRBD1
v_call: TRBV6-5

cdr3_nt: TGTGCCAGCAGCCAAGATGAAGGGGGGGCAGGGTGGACTGAAGCTTTCTTT
cdr3_aa: CASSQDEGGAGWTEAFF
j_call: TRBJ1-1
clone_size: -
d_call: -
v_call: TRBV14

cdr3_nt: TGTGCCAGCAGCTCGGACAGGGCAGGGTCATCCACCATATATTTT
cdr3_aa: CASSSDRAGSSTIYF
j_call: TRBJ1-3
clone_size: once
d_call: TRBD1
v_call: TRBV7-2

cdr3_nt: TGTGCCAGCAGCTTAGTTAGCGGGAGGGCCGCAGATACGCAGTATTTT
cdr3_aa: CASSLVSGRAADTQYF
j_call: TRBJ2-3
clone_size: -
d_call: TRBD2
v_call: TRBV7-8

cdr3_nt: TGTGCCAGTAGTATAGATCTGTCAGGGTTCCAGCCCCAGCATTTT
cdr3_aa: CASSIDLSGFQPQHF
j_call: TRBJ1-5
clone_size: -
d_call: -
v_call: TRBV19

cdr3_nt: TGTGCCATCAGTGCGGGGCCGGACAGGGTCGAGACCCAGTACTTC
cdr3_aa: CAISAGPDRVETQYF
j_call: TRBJ2-5
clone_size: -
d_call: TRBD1
v_call: TRBV10-3

cdr3_nt: TGCGCCAGCAGCTTGGACGGGAGCTCTGGAAACACCATATATTTT
cdr3_aa: CASSLDGSSGNTIYF
j_call: TRBJ1-3
clone_size: -
d_call: -
v_call: TRBV5-1

cdr3_nt: TGTGCTAGTGGCGAGACAGGGGGCAATGGCTACACCTTC
cdr3_aa: CASGETGGNGYTF
j_call: TRBJ1-2
clone_size: -
d_call: TRBD1
v_call: TRBV12-5

cdr3_nt: TGTGCCAGCAGTGCCCAGGGCCCCCATAATAATTCACCCCTCCACTTT
cdr3_aa: CASSAQGPHNNSPLHF
j_call: TRBJ1-6
clone_size: -
d_call: -
v_call: TRBV2

cdr3_nt: TGTGCCAGCAGCGGACAGGTTGCCTCCTACGAGCAGTACTTC
cdr3_aa: CASSGQVASYEQYF
j_call: TRBJ2-7
clone_size: -
d_call: TRBD1
v_call: TRBV7-2

cdr3_nt: TGTGCCAGCAGCTTGAGGCCGCTGGGGCCCTACGAGCAGTACTTC
cdr3_aa: CASSLRPLGPYEQYF
j_call: TRBJ2-7
clone_size: -
d_call: -
v_call: TRBV5-5

cdr3_nt: TGTGCCAGCAGCTTGGGACAGGGCGTGAGTGAAAAACTGTTTTTT
cdr3_aa: CASSLGQGVSEKLFF
j_call: TRBJ1-4
clone_size: -
d_call: TRBD1
v_call: TRBV13

cdr3_nt: TGTGCCAGCAGCTTATCCGGGGGATCTAGCACAGATACGCAGTATTTT
cdr3_aa: CASSLSGGSSTDTQYF
j_call: TRBJ2-3
clone_size: -
d_call: -
v_call: TRBV7-3

cdr3_nt: TGTGCCAGCAGCTTTGTGGGAGGGAGGGCCGCAGAGACCCAGTACTTC
cdr3_aa: CASSFVGGRAAETQYF
j_call: TRBJ2-5
clone_size: -
d_call: TRBD2
v_call: TRBV11-2

cdr3_nt: TGTGCCAGCAGCCCAGGCGAGGGAAGGAACAATTCACCCCTCCACTTT
cdr3_aa: CASSPGEGRNNSPLHF
j_call: TRBJ1-6
clone_size: -
d_call: -
v_call: TRBV3-1/TRBV3-2